The TCR beta chain described here comes from a study of identifying expanded T cells in peripheral blood. General study findings and limits: Clone count variance between roughly 2-week samples rose with total template count.

Concerning this clone itself: The antigen is not known.

Sequenced by immunoSEQ multiplex PCR; TCRdb stores in-frame clones only, minus some. The table records approximately 100,000 clones, about 87% of them present only once. Deletions cut 4 bases from V and 1 base from J, with 15 bases between. CDR1 and CDR2 from the germline V gene are SGHNT and YYREEE (reference sequence). This CDR3 is built from 16 residues. The sequencing input was blood. The V call is TRBV5-4, the J call TRBJ1-3; D is unresolved. This clonotype originated in a person aged 18 to 70 in good health. CDR3 in DNA: TGTGCCAGCAGCCCCGCCGGGTATCCTTCTGGAAACACCATATATTTT. Protein sequence: CASSPAGYPSGNTIYF.